A selection of T cell receptor beta chains follows, all from one sample in a study of T cell responses to AZD1222 COVID-19 vaccine. TCRdb's table, derived via immunoSEQ multiplex PCR, lists solely in-frame clones and lacks some. The data contain about 130,000 clones, approximately 88% of them seen just once; the ten biggest clones take up roughly a sixth. The material sequenced was peripheral blood, taken on day 0 of MenACWY control vaccination. Every receptor here comes from an adult in good health. Each CDR3 is given without its conserved first and last residue. The D gene is left open where the match is weak.

d_call	v_call	j_call	cdr3_aa
.	TRBV2	TRBJ2-7	ASRPDWGDRGEQY
.	TRBV6-6	TRBJ2-3	ASSYSPWDTQY
TRBD1	TRBV6-6	TRBJ1-5	ASSREAGGNQPQH
.	TRBV7-9	TRBJ2-7	ASSLGPSYEQY
TRBD1	TRBV4-1	TRBJ1-3	ASSEGQGARGNTIY
.	TRBV6-5	TRBJ1-1	ASSYSFDTEAF
.	TRBV24-1	TRBJ1-5	ATSLGYNQPQH
TRBD1	TRBV6-5	TRBJ1-2	ASSQRQGESGYT
TRBD2	TRBV15	TRBJ2-7	ATSGAGLAGDEQY
.	TRBV20-1	TRBJ1-2	SASSGGYT
.	TRBV21-1	TRBJ1-2	ASSPAGDRVRYGYT
TRBD2	TRBV9	TRBJ2-3	ASSTGTRTADTQY
TRBD2	TRBV24-1	TRBJ2-3	ATSDFPTSSKAY
TRBD2	TRBV2	TRBJ2-7	ASRLRLAGAYEQY
.	TRBV10-3	TRBJ2-2	AISEEGAWGELF
TRBD2	TRBV19	TRBJ2-7	ASSPKAGGSYEQY
.	TRBV29-1	TRBJ2-7	SIRPQSSYEQY
.	TRBV7-2	TRBJ1-2	ASSPRGGRVNGYT
TRBD1	TRBV19	TRBJ1-2	ASSMLQGAKNYGYT
.	TRBV30	TRBJ1-4	AWSVNEKLF